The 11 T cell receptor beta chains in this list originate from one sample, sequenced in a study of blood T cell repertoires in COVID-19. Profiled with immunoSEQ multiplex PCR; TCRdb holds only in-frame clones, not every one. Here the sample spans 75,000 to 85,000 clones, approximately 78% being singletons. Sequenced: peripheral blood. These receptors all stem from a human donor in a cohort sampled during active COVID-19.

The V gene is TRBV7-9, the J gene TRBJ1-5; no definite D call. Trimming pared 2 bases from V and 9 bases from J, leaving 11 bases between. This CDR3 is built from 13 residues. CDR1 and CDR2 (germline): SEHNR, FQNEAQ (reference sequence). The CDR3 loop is CASSLSGSGPQHF. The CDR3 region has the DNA TGTGCCAGCAGCTTATCCGGGTCCGGGCCCCAGCATTTT. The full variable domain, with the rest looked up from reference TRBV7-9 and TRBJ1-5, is DTGVSQNPRHKITKRGQNVTFRCDPISEHNRLYWYRQTLGQGPEFLTYFQNEAQLEKSRLLSDRFSAERPKGSFSTLEIQRTEQGDSAMYLCASSLSGSGPQHFGDGTRLSIL.

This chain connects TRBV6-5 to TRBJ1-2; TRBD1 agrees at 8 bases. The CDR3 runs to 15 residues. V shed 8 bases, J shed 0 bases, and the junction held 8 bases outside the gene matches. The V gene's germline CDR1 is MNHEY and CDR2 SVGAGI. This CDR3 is CASVPQGAANYGYTF. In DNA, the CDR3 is TGTGCCAGCGTACCTCAGGGGGCAGCTAACTATGGCTACACCTTC.

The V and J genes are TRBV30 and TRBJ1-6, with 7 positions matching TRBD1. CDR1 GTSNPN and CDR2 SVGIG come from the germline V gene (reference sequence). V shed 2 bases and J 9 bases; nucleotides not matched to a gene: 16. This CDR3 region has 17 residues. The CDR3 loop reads CAWSPTPPTGAGSPLHF. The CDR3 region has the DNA TGTGCCTGGAGTCCAACTCCCCCTACAGGGGCGGGTTCACCCCTCCACTTT.

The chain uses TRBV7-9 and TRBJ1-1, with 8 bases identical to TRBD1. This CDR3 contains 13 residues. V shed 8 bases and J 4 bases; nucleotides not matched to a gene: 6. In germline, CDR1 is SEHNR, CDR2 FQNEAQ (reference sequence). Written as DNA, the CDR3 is TGTGCCAGCGGGGGACAGGCAGGCACTGAAGCTTTCTTT. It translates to CASGGQAGTEAFF.

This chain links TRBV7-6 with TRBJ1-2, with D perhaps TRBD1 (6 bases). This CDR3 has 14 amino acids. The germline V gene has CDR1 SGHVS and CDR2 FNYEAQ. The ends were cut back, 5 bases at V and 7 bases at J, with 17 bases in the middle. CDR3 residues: CASSEQGSLSGYTF. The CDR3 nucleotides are TGTGCCAGCAGCGAACAGGGATCTCTGAGTGGCTACACCTTC. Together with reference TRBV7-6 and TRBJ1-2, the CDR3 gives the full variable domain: GAGVSQSPRYKVTKRGQDVALRCDPISGHVSLYWYRQALGQGPEFLTYFNYEAQQDKSGLPNDRFSAERPEGSISTLTIQRTEQRDSAMYRCASSEQGSLSGYTFGSGTRLTVV.

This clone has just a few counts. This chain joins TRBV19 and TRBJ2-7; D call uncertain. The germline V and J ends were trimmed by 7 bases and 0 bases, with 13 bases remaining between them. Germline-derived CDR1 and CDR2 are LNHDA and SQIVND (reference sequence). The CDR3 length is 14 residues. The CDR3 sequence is CASKTTASSYEQYF. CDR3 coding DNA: TGTGCCAGTAAGACAACCGCGAGCTCCTACGAGCAGTACTTC.

The CDR3 bases are TGTGCCAGCAGCTTGGAAACTAGCGGTCGATTGGAGACCCAGTACTTC. This sequence encodes CASSLETSGRLETQYF. This chain uses TRBV5-6 with TRBJ2-5; TRBD2 aligns across 8 bases. There are 16 residues in the CDR3. The junction had 9 bases not matched to a gene; V was cut back by 0 bases and J by 5 bases. CDR1 and CDR2 (germline): SGHDT, YYEEEE.

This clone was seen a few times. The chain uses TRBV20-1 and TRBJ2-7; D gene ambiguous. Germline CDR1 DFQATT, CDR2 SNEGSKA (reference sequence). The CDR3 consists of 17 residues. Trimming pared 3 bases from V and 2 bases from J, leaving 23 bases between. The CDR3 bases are TGCAGTGCTAGTGTTGGCGCTTCCCGAACGAGGACCTACGAGCAGTACTTC. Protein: CSASVGASRTRTYEQYF.

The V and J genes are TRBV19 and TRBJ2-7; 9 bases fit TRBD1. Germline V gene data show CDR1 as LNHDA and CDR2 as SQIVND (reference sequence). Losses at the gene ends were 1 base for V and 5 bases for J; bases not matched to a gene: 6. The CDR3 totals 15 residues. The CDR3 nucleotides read TGTGCCAGTAGTATAGGCTGGACAGGGGCCCACGAGCAGTACTTC. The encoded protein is CASSIGWTGAHEQYF.

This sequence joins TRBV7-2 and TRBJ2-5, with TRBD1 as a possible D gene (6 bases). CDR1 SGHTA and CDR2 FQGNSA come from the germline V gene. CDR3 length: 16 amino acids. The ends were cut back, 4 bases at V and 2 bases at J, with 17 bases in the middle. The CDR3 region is CASSSNLWDIQETQYF. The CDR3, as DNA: TGTGCCAGCAGCTCGAACCTCTGGGACATTCAAGAGACCCAGTACTTC. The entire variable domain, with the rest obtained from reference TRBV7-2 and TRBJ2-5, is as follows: GAGVSQSPSNKVTEKGKDVELRCDPISGHTALYWYRQSLGQGLEFLIYFQGNSAPDKSGLPSDRFSAERTGGSVSTLTIQRTQQEDSAVYLCASSSNLWDIQETQYFGPGTRLLVL.

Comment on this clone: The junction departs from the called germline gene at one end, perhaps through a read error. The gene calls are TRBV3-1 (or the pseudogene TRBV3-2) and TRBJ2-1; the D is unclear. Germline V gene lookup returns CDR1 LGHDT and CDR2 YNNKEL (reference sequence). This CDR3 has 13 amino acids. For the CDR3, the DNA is TGTGCCAGCAGCCACGACTCCAACAATGAGCAGTTCTTC. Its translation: CASSHDSNNEQFF.